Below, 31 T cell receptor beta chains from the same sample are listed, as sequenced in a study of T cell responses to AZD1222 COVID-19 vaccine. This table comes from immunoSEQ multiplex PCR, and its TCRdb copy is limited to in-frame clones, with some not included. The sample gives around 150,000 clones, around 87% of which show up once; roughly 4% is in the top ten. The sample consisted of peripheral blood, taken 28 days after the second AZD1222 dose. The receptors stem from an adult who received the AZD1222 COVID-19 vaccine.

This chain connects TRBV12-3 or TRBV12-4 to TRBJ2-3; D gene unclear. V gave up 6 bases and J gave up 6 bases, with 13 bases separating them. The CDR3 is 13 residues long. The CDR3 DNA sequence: TGTGCCAGCAGAACGGTTAGCCTGGATACGCAGTATTTT. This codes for CASRTVSLDTQYF.

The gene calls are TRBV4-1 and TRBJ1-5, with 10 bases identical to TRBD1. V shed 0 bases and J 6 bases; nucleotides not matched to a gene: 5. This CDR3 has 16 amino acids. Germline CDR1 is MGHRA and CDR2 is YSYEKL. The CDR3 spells CASSQDPGQGIQPQHF. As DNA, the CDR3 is TGCGCCAGCAGCCAAGACCCGGGACAGGGGATTCAGCCCCAGCATTTT.

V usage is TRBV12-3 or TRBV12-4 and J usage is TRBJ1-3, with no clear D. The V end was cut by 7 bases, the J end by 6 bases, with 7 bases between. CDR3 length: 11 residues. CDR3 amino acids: CASTTSNTIYF. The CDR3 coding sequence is TGTGCCAGCACTACCTCAAACACCATATATTTT.

The CDR3 protein is CASSQDSFSMGFYGYTF. CDR3 in DNA: TGCGCCAGCAGCCAAGACAGTTTCTCGATGGGTTTCTATGGCTACACCTTC. J is TRBJ1-2 and V is TRBV4-1; D remains unclear. V lost 0 bases and J 4 bases, leaving 18 bases between the germline ends. CDR3 length: 17 residues. Germline CDR1 MGHRA, CDR2 YSYEKL.

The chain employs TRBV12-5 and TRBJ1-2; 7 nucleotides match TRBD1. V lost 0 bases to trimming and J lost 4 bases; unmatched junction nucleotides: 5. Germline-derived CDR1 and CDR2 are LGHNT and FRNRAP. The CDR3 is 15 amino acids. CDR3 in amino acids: CASGLVTGQVYGYTF. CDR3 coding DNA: TGTGCTAGTGGTTTGGTAACCGGACAGGTCTATGGCTACACCTTC.

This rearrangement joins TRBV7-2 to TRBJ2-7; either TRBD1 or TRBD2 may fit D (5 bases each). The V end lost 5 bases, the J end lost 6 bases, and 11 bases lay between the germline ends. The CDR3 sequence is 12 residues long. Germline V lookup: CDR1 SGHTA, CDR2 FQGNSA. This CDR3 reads CASSPGDREQYF. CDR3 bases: TGTGCCAGCAGCCCCGGGGACCGCGAGCAGTACTTC.

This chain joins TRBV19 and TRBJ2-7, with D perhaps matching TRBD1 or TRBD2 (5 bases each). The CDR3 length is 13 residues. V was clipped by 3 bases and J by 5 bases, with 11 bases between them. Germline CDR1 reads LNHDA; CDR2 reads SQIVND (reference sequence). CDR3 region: CASSMGRADEQYF. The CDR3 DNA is TGTGCCAGTAGTATGGGACGCGCCGACGAGCAGTACTTC.

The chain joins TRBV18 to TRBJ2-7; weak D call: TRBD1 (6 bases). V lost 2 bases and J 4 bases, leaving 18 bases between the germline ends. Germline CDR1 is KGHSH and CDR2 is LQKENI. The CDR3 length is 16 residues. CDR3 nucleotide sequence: TGTGCCAGCTCACCAGAGCCAGGGGCCCGATTTTACGAGCAGTACTTC. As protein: CASSPEPGARFYEQYF. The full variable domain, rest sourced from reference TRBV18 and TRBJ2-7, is NAGVMQNPRHLVRRRGQEARLRCSPMKGHSHVYWYRQLPEEGLKFMVYLQKENIIDESGMPKERFSAEFPKEGPSILRIQQVVRGDSAAYFCASSPEPGARFYEQYFGPGTRLTVT.

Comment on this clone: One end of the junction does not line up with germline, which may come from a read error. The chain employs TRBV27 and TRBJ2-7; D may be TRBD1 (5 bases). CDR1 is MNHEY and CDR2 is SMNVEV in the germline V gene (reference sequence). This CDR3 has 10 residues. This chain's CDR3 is CSAGTYEQYF. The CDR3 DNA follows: TGCTCGGCAGGGACCTACGAGCAGTACTTC.

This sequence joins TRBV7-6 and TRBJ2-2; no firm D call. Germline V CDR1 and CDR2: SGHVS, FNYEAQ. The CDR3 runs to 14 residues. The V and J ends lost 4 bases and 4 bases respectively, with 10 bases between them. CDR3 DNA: TGTGCCAGCAGCTACGGACGTAGCACCGGGGAGCTGTTTTTT. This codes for CASSYGRSTGELFF.

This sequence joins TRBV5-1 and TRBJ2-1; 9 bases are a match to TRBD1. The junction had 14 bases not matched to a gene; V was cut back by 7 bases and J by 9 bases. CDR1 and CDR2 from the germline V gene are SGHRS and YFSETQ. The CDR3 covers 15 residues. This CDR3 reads CASGGQGNSLGEQFF. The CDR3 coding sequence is TGCGCCAGCGGAGGACAGGGGAATTCCCTGGGTGAGCAGTTCTTC.

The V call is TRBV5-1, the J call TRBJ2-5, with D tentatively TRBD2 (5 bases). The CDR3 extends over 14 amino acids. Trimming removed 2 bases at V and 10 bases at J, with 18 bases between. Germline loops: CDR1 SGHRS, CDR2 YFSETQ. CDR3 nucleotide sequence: TGCGCCAGCAGCTTCGAGTCGGCTGCGGGCGGCCAGTACTTC. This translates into CASSFESAAGGQYF.

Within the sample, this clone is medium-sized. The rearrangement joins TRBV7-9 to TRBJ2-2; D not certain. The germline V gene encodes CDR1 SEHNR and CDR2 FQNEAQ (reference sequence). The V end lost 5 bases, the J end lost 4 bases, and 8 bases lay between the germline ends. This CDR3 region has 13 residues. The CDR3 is CASSPWGTGELFF. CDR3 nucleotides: TGTGCCAGCAGCCCCTGGGGCACCGGGGAGCTGTTTTTT.

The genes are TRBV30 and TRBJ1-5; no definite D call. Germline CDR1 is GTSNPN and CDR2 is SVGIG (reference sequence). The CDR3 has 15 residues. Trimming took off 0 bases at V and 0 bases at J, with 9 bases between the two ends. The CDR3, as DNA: TGTGCCTGGAGTGTACAGTTCAGTAGCAATCAGCCCCAGCATTTT. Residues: CAWSVQFSSNQPQHF.

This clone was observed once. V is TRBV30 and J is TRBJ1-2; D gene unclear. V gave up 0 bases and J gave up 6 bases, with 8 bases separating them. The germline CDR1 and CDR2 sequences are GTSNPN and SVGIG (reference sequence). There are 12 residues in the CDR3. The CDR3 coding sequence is TGTGCCTGGAGTGTTTGGTACGATGGCTACACCTTC. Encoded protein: CAWSVWYDGYTF. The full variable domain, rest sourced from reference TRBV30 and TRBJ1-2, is SQTIHQWPATLVQPVGSPLSLECTVEGTSNPNLYWYRQAAGRGLQLLFYSVGIGQISSEVPQNLSASRPQDRQFILSSKKLLLSDSGFYLCAWSVWYDGYTFGSGTRLTVV.

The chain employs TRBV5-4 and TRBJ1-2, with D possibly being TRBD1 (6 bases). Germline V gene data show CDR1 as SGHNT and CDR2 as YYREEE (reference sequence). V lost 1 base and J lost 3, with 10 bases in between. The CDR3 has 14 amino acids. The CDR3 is CASSLSTGYYGYTF. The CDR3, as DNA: TGTGCCAGCAGCTTGAGCACAGGGTACTATGGCTACACCTTC.

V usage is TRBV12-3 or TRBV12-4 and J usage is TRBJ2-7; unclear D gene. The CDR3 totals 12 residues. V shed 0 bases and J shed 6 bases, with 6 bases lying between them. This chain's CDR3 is CASSLARAEQYF. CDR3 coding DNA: TGTGCCAGCAGTTTAGCGCGCGCCGAGCAGTACTTC.

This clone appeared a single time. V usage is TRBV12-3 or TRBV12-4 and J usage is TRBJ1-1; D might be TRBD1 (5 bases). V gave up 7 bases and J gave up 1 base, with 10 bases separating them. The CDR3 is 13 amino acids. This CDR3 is CASITGGNTEAFF. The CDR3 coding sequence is TGTGCCAGCATCACCGGGGGGAACACTGAAGCTTTCTTT.

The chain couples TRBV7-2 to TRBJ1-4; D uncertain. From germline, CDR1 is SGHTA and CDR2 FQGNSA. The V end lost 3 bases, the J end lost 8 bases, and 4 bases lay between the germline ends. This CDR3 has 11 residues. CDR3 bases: TGTGCCAGCAGCTTTGAAGAAAAACTGTTTTTT. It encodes CASSFEEKLFF.

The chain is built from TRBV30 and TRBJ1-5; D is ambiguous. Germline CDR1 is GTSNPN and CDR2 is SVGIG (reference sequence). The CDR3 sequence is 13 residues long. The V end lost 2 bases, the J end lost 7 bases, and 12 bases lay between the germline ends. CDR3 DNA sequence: TGTGCCTGGAGTTTTGGAGGGAGACAGCCCCAGCATTTT. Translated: CAWSFGGRQPQHF. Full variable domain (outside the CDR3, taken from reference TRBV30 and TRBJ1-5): SQTIHQWPATLVQPVGSPLSLECTVEGTSNPNLYWYRQAAGRGLQLLFYSVGIGQISSEVPQNLSASRPQDRQFILSSKKLLLSDSGFYLCAWSFGGRQPQHFGDGTRLSIL.

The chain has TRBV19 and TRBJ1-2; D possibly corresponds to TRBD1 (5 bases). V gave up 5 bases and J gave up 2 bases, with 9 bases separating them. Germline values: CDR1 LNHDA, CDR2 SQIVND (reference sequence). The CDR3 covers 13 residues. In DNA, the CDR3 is TGTGCCAGTAGTTTCGGGGGAAACTATGGCTACACCTTC. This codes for CASSFGGNYGYTF.

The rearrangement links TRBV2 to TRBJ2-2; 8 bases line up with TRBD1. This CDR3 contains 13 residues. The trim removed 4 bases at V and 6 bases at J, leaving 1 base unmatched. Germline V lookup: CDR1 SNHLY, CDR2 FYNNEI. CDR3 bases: TGTGCCAGCAGTGGACAGGGGTCCGGGGAGCTGTTTTTT. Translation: CASSGQGSGELFF. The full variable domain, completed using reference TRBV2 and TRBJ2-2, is EPEVTQTPSHQVTQMGQEVILRCVPISNHLYFYWYRQILGQKVEFLVSFYNNEISEKSEIFDDQFSVERPDGSNFTLKIRSTKLEDSAMYFCASSGQGSGELFFGEGSRLTVL.

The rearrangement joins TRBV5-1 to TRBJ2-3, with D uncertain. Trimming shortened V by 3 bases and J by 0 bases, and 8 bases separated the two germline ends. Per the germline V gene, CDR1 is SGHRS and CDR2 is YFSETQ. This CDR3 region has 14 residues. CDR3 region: CASSSVSSTDTQYF. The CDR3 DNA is TGCGCCAGCAGCTCGGTTTCTAGCACAGATACGCAGTATTTT.

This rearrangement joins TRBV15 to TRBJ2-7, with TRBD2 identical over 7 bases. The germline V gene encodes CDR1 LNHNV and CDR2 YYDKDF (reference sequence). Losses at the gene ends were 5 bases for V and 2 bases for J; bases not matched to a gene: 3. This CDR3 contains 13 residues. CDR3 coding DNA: TGTGCCACCAGCCGGGACTATACCTACGAGCAGTACTTC. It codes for CATSRDYTYEQYF.

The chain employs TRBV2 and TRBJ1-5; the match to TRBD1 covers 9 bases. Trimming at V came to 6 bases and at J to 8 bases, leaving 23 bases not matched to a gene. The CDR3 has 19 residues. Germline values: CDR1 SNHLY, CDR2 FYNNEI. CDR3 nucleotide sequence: TGTGCCAGCAGCCAACCACAAGACAGGACAGGGGCGATTGGTGAGCCCCAGCATTTT. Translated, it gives CASSQPQDRTGAIGEPQHF. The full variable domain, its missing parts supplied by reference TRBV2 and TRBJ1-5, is EPEVTQTPSHQVTQMGQEVILRCVPISNHLYFYWYRQILGQKVEFLVSFYNNEISEKSEIFDDQFSVERPDGSNFTLKIRSTKLEDSAMYFCASSQPQDRTGAIGEPQHFGDGTRLSIL.

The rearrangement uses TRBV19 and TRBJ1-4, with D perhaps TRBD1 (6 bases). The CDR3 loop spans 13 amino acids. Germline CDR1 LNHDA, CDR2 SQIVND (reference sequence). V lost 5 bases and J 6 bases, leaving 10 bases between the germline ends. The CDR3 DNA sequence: TGTGCCAGTAGTCCGGACAGTTATGAAAAACTGTTTTTT. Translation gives CASSPDSYEKLFF.

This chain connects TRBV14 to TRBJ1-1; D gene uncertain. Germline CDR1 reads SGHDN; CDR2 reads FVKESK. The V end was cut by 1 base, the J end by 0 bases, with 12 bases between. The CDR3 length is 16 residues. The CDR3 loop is CASSQGGRWVNTEAFF. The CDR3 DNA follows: TGTGCCAGCAGCCAAGGTGGGAGATGGGTGAACACTGAAGCTTTCTTT.

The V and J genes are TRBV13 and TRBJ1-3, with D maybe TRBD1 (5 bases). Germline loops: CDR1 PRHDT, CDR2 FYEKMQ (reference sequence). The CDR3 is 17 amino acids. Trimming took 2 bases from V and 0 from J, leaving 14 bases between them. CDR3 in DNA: TGTGCCAGCAGCTTATGGAAGCCGGGACCCTCTGGAAACACCATATATTTT. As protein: CASSLWKPGPSGNTIYF.

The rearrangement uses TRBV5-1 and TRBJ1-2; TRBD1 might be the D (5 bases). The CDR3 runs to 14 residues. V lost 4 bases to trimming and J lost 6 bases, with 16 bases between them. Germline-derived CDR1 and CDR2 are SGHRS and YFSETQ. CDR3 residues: CASSPEWGFDGYTF. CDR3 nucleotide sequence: TGCGCCAGCAGCCCAGAATGGGGGTTTGATGGCTACACCTTC.

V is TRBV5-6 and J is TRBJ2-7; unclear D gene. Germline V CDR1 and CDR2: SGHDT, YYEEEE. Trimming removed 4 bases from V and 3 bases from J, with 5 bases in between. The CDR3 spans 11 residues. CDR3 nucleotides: TGTGCCAGCAGCGCGAACTACGAGCAGTACTTC. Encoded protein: CASSANYEQYF. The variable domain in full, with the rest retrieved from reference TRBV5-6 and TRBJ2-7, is DAGVTQSPTHLIKTRGQQVTLRCSPKSGHDTVSWYQQALGQGPQFIFQYYEEEERQRGNFPDRFSGHQFPNYSSELNVNALLLGDSALYLCASSANYEQYFGPGTRLTVT.

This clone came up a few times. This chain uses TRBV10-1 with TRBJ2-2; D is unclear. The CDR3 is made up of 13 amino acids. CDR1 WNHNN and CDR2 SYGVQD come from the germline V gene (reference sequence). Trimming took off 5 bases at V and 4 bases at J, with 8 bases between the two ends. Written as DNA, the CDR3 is TGCGCCAGCAGTCAATCAGTCACCGGGGAGCTGTTTTTT. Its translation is CASSQSVTGELFF.